This T cell receptor (beta chain) is from a study of blood T cell repertoires in COVID-19. Study information: Acute-phase and convalescent COVID-19 samples originated in the United States, Italy and Spain. Nucleic acid was either cDNA or gDNA, and it came from T cells, B-cell-depleted T cells, or PBMCs.

Assay: immunoSEQ multiplex PCR; the TCRdb copy retains only in-frame clones and omits some. Counted here are around 400,000 clones, approximately 89% occurring once; the ten biggest clones make up 1.7%. Cohort allocation depended upon clinical history that participants reported. Recovery among Cohort 3 donors was established by two negative PCRs, clearance, or symptom resolution. CDR1 and CDR2 from the germline V gene are SGHRS and YFSETQ. V was cut by 3 bases and J by 2 bases, with 11 bases left in between. This CDR3 has 14 amino acids. The V call is TRBV5-1, the J call TRBJ2-5, with a weak D call TRBD2 (6 bases). Specimen: PBMCs or T cells enriched from blood (not recorded which). This TCR derives from a woman in her thirties who had recovered from COVID-19. CDR3 sequence reads: CASSSRDLQETQYF. Here the CDR3 DNA reads TGCGCCAGCAGCTCACGGGACTTACAAGAGACCCAGTACTTC.